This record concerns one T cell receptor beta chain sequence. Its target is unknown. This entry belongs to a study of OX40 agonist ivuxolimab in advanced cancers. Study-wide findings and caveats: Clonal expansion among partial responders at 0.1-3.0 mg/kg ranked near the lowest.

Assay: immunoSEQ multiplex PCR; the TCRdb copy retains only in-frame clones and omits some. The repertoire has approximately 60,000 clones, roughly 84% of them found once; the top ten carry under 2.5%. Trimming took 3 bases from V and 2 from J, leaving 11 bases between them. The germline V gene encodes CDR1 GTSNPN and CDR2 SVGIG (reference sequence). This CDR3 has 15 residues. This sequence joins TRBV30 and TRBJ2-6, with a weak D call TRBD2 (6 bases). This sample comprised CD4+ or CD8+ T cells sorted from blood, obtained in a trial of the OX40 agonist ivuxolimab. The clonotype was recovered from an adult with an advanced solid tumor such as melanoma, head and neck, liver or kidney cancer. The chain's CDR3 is CAWSEGGTGANVLTF. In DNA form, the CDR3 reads TGTGCCTGGAGCGAAGGAGGGACTGGGGCCAACGTCCTGACTTTC. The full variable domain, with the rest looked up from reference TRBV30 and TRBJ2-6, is SQTIHQWPATLVQPVGSPLSLECTVEGTSNPNLYWYRQAAGRGLQLLFYSVGIGQISSEVPQNLSASRPQDRQFILSSKKLLLSDSGFYLCAWSEGGTGANVLTFGAGSRLTVL.